The entry below gives a single TCR beta chain sequence along with its context. This clonotype has only a few counts. Its cognate antigen has yet to be identified. No much larger clone is present one base from it, and per-base qualities are unavailable. The data were obtained in a study of molecular identifiers for immune sequencing clone quantification (dated by TCRdb to 2016 to 2019). About the investigation overall: For a replicate experiment, RNA from roughly 20,000 or 100,000 naive CD8 T cells was divided into five aliquots, and four of the five aliquots were sequenced. The study was a methods study using CD8 T cells to benchmark molecular-identifier clustering-based TCR repertoire sequencing (MIDCIRS) and TCR RNA copy counting.

Between the V and J ends, shortened by 4 bases and 4 bases respectively, the junction contains 15 bases. Reading from cysteine to phenylalanine, the CDR3 counts 15 amino acids. Of all the DNA, just the CDR3 is kept, 45 bases in frame from base 1. The germline V gene (reference sequence) supplies CDR1 LGHDT and CDR2 YNNKEL. Library prep was done by PCR. Sequencing was carried out with a NextSeq 500. Bulk TCR libraries were generated as previously described, with the TCR primers listed in Table S5 used. The Qiagen AllPrep DNA/RNA kit was used to purify total RNA. Before analysis, reads from multiple sequencing runs of the same library were pooled. From the authors' description of their analysis: Only reads with exact TCR constant sequence were kept, trimmed to 150 nt, and grouped by their 12-nt molecular barcodes. Reads within each barcode group were sub-clustered using a 15% Levenshtein threshold, and quality-weighted consensus sequences were constructed for each RNA molecule. Non-functional sequences were excluded, and lower-count sequences lying one edit away from another sequence were also excluded. Barcode sub-clusters with fewer than 20% of the maximum read count were removed, based on fitting two negative binomial distributions. The public reads were quality trimmed at Q25 with fastp and then assembled into clones with MiXCR by TCRdb, keeping productive beta chains. Every CDR3 protein is listed once, alongside the most common genes and DNA of its rows. TCRdb's processing, not the authors', yielded these V and J calls. For this sample the table gives about 510,000 distinct CDR3 sequences, of which roughly 24% were detected only once. The ten largest clones add up to just over 0.75% of the sample.

The full study reports these points: Modeling gave roughly 3 recovered TCR RNA copies per cell versus around 9.9 by digital PCR, implying 25% to 30% capture efficiency. The sizes of highly expanded clones could end up underestimated when identical TCR molecules share a barcode. In CMV-specific effector cells, clones with more than 20 RNA copies contained over 97% of molecules, whereas in naive cells such clones contained under 1% of molecules. When barcode sub-clustering was not used, chimeric consensus sequences inflated TCR diversity, with chimeras reaching as high as 47%. Spiked-in Jurkat TCR RNA equivalent to a single cell was reported to be detectable even among 850,000 to 1,000,000 naive CD8 T cells. The naive libraries included spiked-in Jurkat TCR RNA (about nine copies' worth), and this Jurkat TCR RNA is not part of the donor repertoire.

Libraries of naive CD8 T cells were built from around 20,000 to 1,000,000 sorted cells, with 10%, 30% or 50% of the purified RNA used. On a BD FACSAria II, naive CD8 T cells were FACS-sorted as CD8+CD4-CCR7+CD45RA+ and collected into RLT Plus buffer. Detection sensitivity was tested by spiking Jurkat RNA equal to 9 to 10 TCR copies' worth into samples containing roughly 18,000-1,000,000 naive CD8 T cells. CD8 T cells were enriched with RosetteSep CD8+ T Cell Enrichment Cocktail and Ficoll-Paque, followed by ACK red cell lysis. Sequencing was done on a sample of naive CD8+ T cells from blood, with Jurkat cell RNA spiked in. Reading the label with the study, this specimen's cell subset or site is: FACS-sorted CD8+CD4-CCR7+CD45RA+ naive T cells. This receptor chain uses TRBV3-1 and TRBJ2-3; the best D guess is TRBD1, with 5 bases matching. This receptor was identified in a human donor in good health. Some libraries in this study had Jurkat cell RNA spiked in. The nucleotides read TGTGCCAGCAGCCCGGACATAGGGTCCGCAGATACGCAGTATTTT. Translated, it gives CASSPDIGSADTQYF.